Sequencing of this T cell receptor (beta chain) was carried out in a study of blood T cell repertoires in COVID-19. On the study more broadly: Sites in the United States, Italy and Spain provided acute and convalescent COVID-19 samples. The cDNA or gDNA used as material had been derived from T cells, B-cell-depleted T cells, or PBMCs.

How the authors handled the data: Amplification from reference gene primers served as the basis for estimated nucleated cell counts. The protocol was immunoSEQ multiplex PCR, while the TCRdb copy is restricted to in-frame clones and leaves out a portion. V, J and clone size are those of that table, while D and trimming were read from the DNA. The sample yields roughly 150,000 clones, around four fifths seen once. The Seattle patients, enrolled during active infection, were followed longitudinally. V gave up 4 bases and J gave up 8 bases; unmatched junction bases: 8. Germline CDR1 is LNHDA and CDR2 is SQIVND (reference sequence). The CDR3 extends over 15 amino acids.

Material: peripheral blood. This TCR was recovered from a woman over 75 with COVID-19, enrolled during active disease. This sequence joins TRBV19 and TRBJ2-1; 10 bases line up with TRBD2. The CDR3 region is CASSTTPSGSHEQFF. CDR3 DNA: TGTGCCAGTAGTACAACCCCTAGCGGGAGTCATGAGCAGTTCTTC.